The 18 T cell receptor beta chains presented below share a single source sample, sequenced in a study of CD8 T cells in Susac syndrome. Reverse transcription of roughly 0.45 to 1 ug RNA was performed with random hexamers. From the immunoSEQ multiplex PCR reads, TCRdb called clonotypes with MiXCR, one entry per CDR3 protein. Of under 200,000 distinct CDR3 sequences listed, approximately 94% are singletons. What was sequenced was CD4+ T cells from PBMCs. The receptors stem from a human donor with Susac syndrome.

The chain employs TRBV10-3 and TRBJ2-5; D is possibly TRBD2 (6 bases). V lost 5 bases and J 5 bases, leaving 12 bases between the germline ends. The CDR3 spans 13 residues. The germline V gene has CDR1 ENHRY and CDR2 SYGVKD. The DNA for the CDR3 is TGTGCCATCAGTCCCGGGACTGGTGAGACCCAGTACTTC. Its protein is CAISPGTGETQYF.

This clonotype appeared a few times. The chain couples TRBV28 to TRBJ2-2; tentative D call: TRBD1 (6 bases). V dropped 5 bases and J dropped 5 bases, with 12 bases sitting between them. CDR1 MDHEN and CDR2 SYDVKM come from the germline V gene. The length of the CDR3 is 14 residues. CDR3 residues: CASSPPGVTGELFF. The DNA for the CDR3 is TGTGCCAGCAGTCCCCCAGGGGTAACCGGGGAGCTGTTTTTT. Using reference TRBV28 and TRBJ2-2 for the parts outside the CDR3, the full variable domain is DVKVTQSSRYLVKRTGEKVFLECVQDMDHENMFWYRQDPGLGLRLIYFSYDVKMKEKGDIPEGYSVSREKKERFSLILESASTNQTSMYLCASSPPGVTGELFFGEGSRLTVL.

The CDR3: CAWSVFGGLQETQYF. The CDR3 DNA is TGTGCCTGGAGTGTATTCGGGGGGTTACAAGAGACCCAGTACTTC. This sequence joins TRBV30 and TRBJ2-5, with TRBD2 matching over 7 bases. Germline V gene data show CDR1 as GTSNPN and CDR2 as SVGIG (reference sequence). The CDR3 contains 15 residues. With V trimmed by 0 bases and J by 2 bases, 6 bases remained unmatched.

The rearrangement joins TRBV29-1 to TRBJ1-1; no firm D call. The length of the CDR3 is 13 residues. Per the germline V gene, CDR1 is SQVTM and CDR2 is ANQGSEA. Between the trimmed V and J ends, which lost 4 bases and 1 base, there was a span of 10 bases. The CDR3 DNA follows: TGCAGCGTTGTGAGGGCAGGGAACACTGAAGCTTTCTTT. Translating gives CSVVRAGNTEAFF. Complete variable domain (other parts from reference TRBV29-1 and TRBJ1-1): SAVISQKPSRDICQRGTSLTIQCQVDSQVTMMFWYRQQPGQSLTLIATANQGSEATYESGFVIDKFPISRPNLTFSTLTVSNMSPEDSSIYLCSVVRAGNTEAFFGQGTRLTVV.

The rearrangement links TRBV6-6 to TRBJ1-1; possible D gene TRBD1, 5 bases. Trimming stripped 2 bases from V and 0 bases from J, with 10 bases between. CDR1 is MNHNY and CDR2 is SVGAGI in the germline V gene (reference sequence). The CDR3 consists of 15 residues. The CDR3 here is CASSYRQFVNTEAFF. In nucleotides, the CDR3 is TGTGCCAGCAGTTACAGACAGTTTGTGAACACTGAAGCTTTCTTT.

This chain uses TRBV19 with TRBJ2-1, with D possibly being TRBD1 or TRBD2 (5 bases each). Looked up from germline, CDR1 is LNHDA and CDR2 is SQIVND (reference sequence). The CDR3 contains 14 residues. Trimming left V 7 bases short and J 3 bases short, with 13 bases between. CDR3 loop: CASNIGTDYNEQFF. DNA of the CDR3: TGTGCCAGTAATATTGGGACGGACTACAATGAGCAGTTCTTC.

The chain joins TRBV4-2 to TRBJ2-1, with D unclear. The ends were cut back, 0 bases at V and 8 bases at J, with 11 bases in the middle. This CDR3 comprises 14 residues. Germline V CDR1 and CDR2: LGHNA, YNFKEQ. In DNA, the CDR3 is TGTGCCAGCAGCCAAGAATTATTGGATTATGAGCAGTTCTTC. It encodes CASSQELLDYEQFF.

The J gene is TRBJ1-5, the V gene TRBV12-3 or TRBV12-4; D is unresolved. CDR3 length equals 12 residues. V was pared by 7 bases and J by 4 bases, with 8 bases between. CDR3 DNA sequence: TGTGCCAGCACCACGAGAAATCAGCCCCAGCATTTT. Translating gives CASTTRNQPQHF.

This chain joins TRBV9 and TRBJ1-5; no clear D. The CDR3 length is 13 residues. V dropped 3 bases and J dropped 6 bases, with 10 bases sitting between them. Germline V gives CDR1 SGDLS, CDR2 YYNGEE. The CDR3 region has the DNA TGTGCCAGCAGCGCCAGCGCAGGTCAGCCCCAGCATTTT. Encoded protein: CASSASAGQPQHF.

This chain connects TRBV14 to TRBJ2-7; possibly TRBD2 for D (5 bases). The CDR3 has 14 amino acids. CDR1 is SGHDN and CDR2 is FVKESK in the germline V gene. The ends were cut back, 1 base at V and 3 bases at J, with 10 bases in the middle. This chain's CDR3 is CASSQVTGFYEQYF. The CDR3 DNA is TGTGCCAGCAGCCAAGTTACGGGATTCTACGAGCAGTACTTC.

This clonotype is a singleton in its sample. The genes are TRBV30 and TRBJ1-5; D is undetermined. Germline V lookup: CDR1 GTSNPN, CDR2 SVGIG (reference sequence). Trimming removed 2 bases from V and 7 bases from J, with 12 bases in between. The CDR3 loop spans 13 amino acids. CDR3 sequence (DNA): TGTGCCTGGAGTAATGGCTCGGAGCAGCCCCAGCATTTT. This gives the protein CAWSNGSEQPQHF.

The chain recombines TRBV7-2 with TRBJ2-5; D possibly corresponds to TRBD1 (5 bases). The V gene lost 5 bases and the J gene lost 5 bases, with 12 bases spanning the gap. CDR3 length equals 13 residues. Germline CDR1 is SGHTA and CDR2 is FQGNSA. The CDR3 here is CASSPDRRETQYF. DNA for the CDR3: TGTGCCAGCAGCCCAGACAGACGGGAGACCCAGTACTTC.

This sequence joins TRBV7-6 and TRBJ1-2, with D hard to call. This CDR3 contains 14 residues. V was cut by 5 bases and J by 0 bases, with 10 bases left in between. Per germline, CDR1 SGHVS and CDR2 FNYEAQ. The CDR3 DNA reads as TGTGCCAGCAGCCCACAAGGATCTAACTATGGCTACACCTTC. It codes for CASSPQGSNYGYTF.

This clonotype appeared once. The chain recombines TRBV4-2 with TRBJ2-5; maybe TRBD2 (5 bases). CDR1 and CDR2 from the germline V gene are LGHNA and YNFKEQ. V lost 0 bases to trimming and J lost 1 base, with 12 bases between them. The CDR3 extends over 16 amino acids. This CDR3 reads CASSQDGSTLQETQYF. In nucleotides, the CDR3 is TGTGCCAGCAGCCAAGATGGGAGTACACTCCAAGAGACCCAGTACTTC.

The chain has TRBV7-6 and TRBJ2-5; TRBD1 aligns across 8 bases. This CDR3 spans 14 amino acids. Germline trimming cut 5 bases from V and 2 bases from J; bases unmatched to any gene: 4. Germline values: CDR1 SGHVS, CDR2 FNYEAQ. The CDR3 DNA reads as TGTGCCAGCAGCAAGGGGACAGGACAAGAGACCCAGTACTTC. Its protein is CASSKGTGQETQYF.

The CDR3 DNA sequence: TGCGCCAGCAGTCACCTAGACTACCGGGGACAGGGAAACGGCTACACCTTC. Protein sequence: CASSHLDYRGQGNGYTF. V and J are TRBV23-1 and TRBJ1-2; 9 nucleotides line up with TRBD1. TRBV23-1 is classed as an ORF, of uncertain function. CDR3 size: 17 residues. The ends lost 3 bases at V and 8 bases at J; junction bases unmatched: 16.

The chain links TRBV9 to TRBJ1-3; TRBD1 matches at 9 bases. V lost 4 bases, J lost 15 bases, and 11 bases stayed unmatched. Germline lookup yields CDR1 SGDLS and CDR2 YYNGEE. There are 13 residues in the CDR3. This CDR3 reads CASSPLVQGAPYF. The CDR3 DNA follows: TGTGCCAGCAGCCCCCTCGTACAGGGGGCCCCATATTTT.

V is TRBV5-1 and J is TRBJ1-6; D may be TRBD1 (5 bases). The CDR3 extends over 16 amino acids. The germline V gene encodes CDR1 SGHRS and CDR2 YFSETQ. The ends were cut back, 0 bases at V and 6 bases at J, with 13 bases in the middle. CDR3 sequence reads: CASSLGLGQGNSPLHF. Written as DNA, the CDR3 is TGCGCCAGCAGCTTGGGACTCGGGCAGGGTAATTCACCCCTCCACTTT.